A single T cell receptor (beta chain) is shown here with its context. This specimen comes from a study of CD8 T cells in Susac syndrome. After extraction with the RNeasy kit, about 0.45 to 1 ug of the RNA was reverse transcribed using random hexamers. Using its own MiXCR run on the immunoSEQ multiplex PCR reads, TCRdb lists one record per CDR3 protein. Counted here are approximately 110,000 distinct CDR3 sequences, 93% occurring once; the ten biggest clones make up roughly 0.32%. The CDR3 has 14 amino acids. Between the trimmed V and J ends, which lost 4 bases and 4 bases, there was a span of 12 bases. Germline V lookup: CDR1 KGHDR, CDR2 SFDVKD. Relapsing-remitting disease, either stable or active, was present in the multiple sclerosis controls, who were treatment-naive patients. It was negative isolation that provided the CD8+ and CD4+ T cells, whereas TEMRA cells were enriched by FACS.

This receptor was taken from a human donor with multiple sclerosis. Sequencing was performed on CD8+ T cells from PBMCs. The genes are TRBV24-1 and TRBJ2-5; no clear D gene. The CDR3 spells CATSDPTTVETQYF. The CDR3 bases are TGTGCCACCAGTGACCCCACAACCGTAGAGACCCAGTACTTC.